The next 6 T cell receptor beta chains were all read from a single sample in a study of shared clonotypes between healthy human individuals. Clones were sequenced by immunoSEQ multiplex PCR, and TCRdb holds only the in-frame ones, with some missing. The table records 1,500,000 or so clones, about 96% of them present only once. The material sequenced was naive CD4+ T cells sorted from blood. Subset described: CD45RA+ positively selected. Receptors were obtained from a man aged 30-40 years in good health.

The rearrangement links TRBV10-3 to TRBJ2-7, with no clear D. CDR3 length: 12 residues. CDR1 is ENHRY and CDR2 is SYGVKD in the germline V gene. Trimming took 6 bases from V and 5 from J, leaving 11 bases between them. CDR3 in amino acids: CAIRPSGDEQYF. Written as DNA, the CDR3 is TGTGCCATCAGGCCGAGTGGGGACGAGCAGTACTTC.

V gene TRBV11-1 combines with J gene TRBJ2-1; D is unclear. Trimming stripped 0 bases from V and 5 bases from J, with 5 bases between. The CDR3 spans 13 residues. CDR1 is SGHAT and CDR2 is FQDESV in the germline V gene (reference sequence). The CDR3 region is CASSLASDNEQFF. DNA of the CDR3: TGTGCCAGCAGCTTAGCGTCAGACAATGAGCAGTTCTTC.

The sample holds one count of this clone. The chain has TRBV28 and TRBJ2-7, with 13 bases matching TRBD2. Germline CDR1 reads MDHEN; CDR2 reads SYDVKM. The CDR3 length is 15 residues. Trimming cost V 3 bases and J 3 bases; bases outside gene matches: 2. The CDR3 nucleotides read TGTGCCAGCAGTTTTGGACTAGCGGGAGTCTACGAGCAGTACTTC. Protein product: CASSFGLAGVYEQYF. The variable domain in full, completed from reference TRBV28 and TRBJ2-7, reads DVKVTQSSRYLVKRTGEKVFLECVQDMDHENMFWYRQDPGLGLRLIYFSYDVKMKEKGDIPEGYSVSREKKERFSLILESASTNQTSMYLCASSFGLAGVYEQYFGPGTRLTVT.

This chain links TRBV9 with TRBJ1-1, with 7 bases aligning to TRBD1. V was clipped by 4 bases and J by 2 bases; unmatched bases: 8. Germline loops: CDR1 SGDLS, CDR2 YYNGEE. The CDR3 spans 15 residues. The CDR3 spells CASSPSGQPNTEAFF. The DNA of the CDR3 is TGTGCCAGCAGCCCTTCGGGACAGCCCAACACTGAAGCTTTCTTT.

This chain joins TRBV14 and TRBJ1-2, with D hard to call. V was shortened by 2 bases and J by 5 bases, with 9 bases between the two germline ends. Germline V gene sequence: CDR1 SGHDN, CDR2 FVKESK. This CDR3 spans 13 amino acids. This CDR3 is CASSQTGNYGYTF. In nucleotides, the CDR3 is TGTGCCAGCAGCCAAACGGGGAATTATGGCTACACCTTC. The full variable domain, with the rest looked up from reference TRBV14 and TRBJ1-2, is EAGVTQFPSHSVIEKGQTVTLRCDPISGHDNLYWYRRVMGKEIKFLLHFVKESKQDESGMPNNRFLAERTGGTYSTLKVQPAELEDSGVYFCASSQTGNYGYTFGSGTRLTVV.

The V and J genes are TRBV7-2 and TRBJ2-7; perhaps TRBD1 as D (6 bases). Looked up from germline, CDR1 is SGHTA and CDR2 is FQGNSA. Trimming cost V 2 bases and J 2 bases, with 13 bases left between them. The CDR3 spans 15 residues. The CDR3 nucleotides read TGTGCCAGCAGCTTATCTGGGGGCAGAACCTACGAGCAGTACTTC. This encodes CASSLSGGRTYEQYF.